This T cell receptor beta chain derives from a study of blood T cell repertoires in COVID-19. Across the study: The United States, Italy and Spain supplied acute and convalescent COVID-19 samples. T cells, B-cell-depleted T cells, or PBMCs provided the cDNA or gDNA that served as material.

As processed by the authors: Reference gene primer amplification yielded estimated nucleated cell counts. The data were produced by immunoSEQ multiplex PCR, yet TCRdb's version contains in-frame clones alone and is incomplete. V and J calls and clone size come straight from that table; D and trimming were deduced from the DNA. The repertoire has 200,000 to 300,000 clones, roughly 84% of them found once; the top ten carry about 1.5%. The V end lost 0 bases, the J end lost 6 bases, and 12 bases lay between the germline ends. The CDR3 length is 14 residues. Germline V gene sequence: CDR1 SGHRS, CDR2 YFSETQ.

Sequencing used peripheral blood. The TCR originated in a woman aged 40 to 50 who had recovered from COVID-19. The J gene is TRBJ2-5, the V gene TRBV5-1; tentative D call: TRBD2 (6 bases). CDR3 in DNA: TGCGCCAGCAGCTTGGAGGAGGGGAGGAAGACCCAGTACTTC. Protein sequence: CASSLEEGRKTQYF.